This TCR beta chain was recorded in a study of cytomegalovirus exposure and HLA in healthy donors. The PCR ran on 60 Vbeta and 13 Jbeta primers. This table comes from immunoSEQ multiplex PCR, and its TCRdb copy is limited to in-frame clones, with some not included. The profile shows around 90,000 clones, 60% to 65% of them singletons. This CDR3 is built from 15 residues. Germline V lookup: CDR1 SGHAT, CDR2 FQNNGV. With 5 bases removed from V and 4 bases from J, the gap between germline ends came to 17 bases. The V call is TRBV11-2, the J call TRBJ1-2, with D possibly TRBD1 on 5 matching bases. Input material: PBMCs. The sequence was collected from a human donor in good health. CDR3 loop: CASSVSGPGGYGYTF. The CDR3, as DNA: TGTGCCAGCAGCGTCTCCGGGCCCGGGGGCTATGGCTACACCTTC.